This entry is about one TCR beta chain. Germline V gene sequence: CDR1 LNHNV, CDR2 YYDKDF (reference sequence). CDR3 length: 16 residues. With 8 bases clipped from V and 5 bases from J, the junction kept 14 bases outside the gene matches. The source of the sample is a study of blood T cell repertoires in COVID-19. Study-level background: PBMCs, B-cell-depleted T cells, or T cells were the source of the cDNA or gDNA that made up the material.

Per the study methods: For nucleated cells, counts were estimated from reference gene primer amplification. TCRdb keeps only in-frame clones here, not all; method: immunoSEQ multiplex PCR. V, J and clone size are taken as reported in that table, and D and trimming were inferred from the DNA itself. The table has nearly 300,000 clones, approximately 88% seen once; the top ten hold more than 1.4%. One Seattle source followed patients from active infection through their disease course. This chain links TRBV15 with TRBJ2-5; 10 bases are a match to TRBD2. The TCR comes from a human donor with COVID-19, enrolled during active disease. The donor label of this sample is uncertain. Sequencing was carried out using peripheral blood. The CDR3 is CATAPGTSVSLETQYF. CDR3 coding DNA: TGTGCCACCGCCCCCGGGACTAGCGTTTCTCTGGAGACCCAGTACTTC.